The clone carrying this T cell receptor beta chain was observed once. Original methodology: Junction-only sequences without quality scores were provided by ImmunoSEQ, so filtering was different. Method: immunoSEQ multiplex PCR; TCRdb's copy keeps in-frame clones and lacks some. The V and J calls and clone size are taken from that table; D and trimming were inferred from the DNA. Of some 2,500,000 clones in the sample, roughly 92% were seen once. V lost 1 base, J lost 5 bases, and 4 bases stayed unmatched. The V gene's germline CDR1 is SGHDT and CDR2 YYEEEE. The CDR3 length is 15 residues. The sample originates from a study of shared clonotypes between healthy human individuals.

The chain recombines TRBV5-6 with TRBJ2-1, with 9 nucleotides matching TRBD2. This clonotype was obtained from a man between 18 and 35 years old in good health. Some clones in this sample may be carry-over from other donors' samples. Input material: naive CD4+ T cells from PBMCs. The subset here: CD45RA+ positively selected. For the CDR3, the DNA is TGTGCCAGCAGCTTGAGCGGGAGGATTAACAATGAGCAGTTCTTC. Translated: CASSLSGRINNEQFF.